This TCR beta chain was identified in a study of beta chain features in type 1 diabetes. Overall study results and limits: For Type 1 diabetes patients, all four CD4+ subsets carried TCRB CDR3s that were moderately but significantly shorter. VDJ junctions from patients with type 1 diabetes contained fewer insertions and more deletions. Cells with high TCR expression could be over-represented by cDNA sequencing.

V was pared by 5 bases and J by 2 bases, with 21 bases between. CDR3 length equals 17 residues. Per germline, CDR1 SGHTA and CDR2 FQGNSA. To note about this clone: Its antigen remains unknown.

One heparinised blood draw averaging around 0.12 L was given by each donor. Sequencing targeted expressed TCRB transcripts, as all isolated RNA had been reverse transcribed. The data were produced by immunoSEQ multiplex PCR, yet TCRdb's version contains in-frame clones alone and is incomplete. This sample yields under 200,000 clones, of which about 8.3% are seen a single time; around 0.56% belongs to the top ten. This sequence joins TRBV7-2 and TRBJ2-5; the D gene is possibly TRBD1 (5 bases). The receptor was isolated from a woman younger than 30 with type 1 diabetes. The sample consisted of central memory CD4+ T cells from blood. The CDR3 nucleotides are TGTGCCAGCAGCCCCCGACTCGGAGCAGGGCCGCAAGAGACCCAGTACTTC. It is translated as CASSPRLGAGPQETQYF. The variable domain in full, with the rest retrieved from reference TRBV7-2 and TRBJ2-5, is GAGVSQSPSNKVTEKGKDVELRCDPISGHTALYWYRQSLGQGLEFLIYFQGNSAPDKSGLPSDRFSAERTGGSVSTLTIQRTQQEDSAVYLCASSPRLGAGPQETQYFGPGTRLLVL.